This TCR beta chain was captured in a study of radiotherapy plus CTLA-4 blockade in lung cancer. Trimming left V 1 base short and J 9 bases short, with 13 bases between. Looked up from germline, CDR1 is SNHLY and CDR2 is FYNNEI. The CDR3 loop spans 14 amino acids. General study points: After treatment with radiotherapy plus ipilimumab, TCR clones that came from the tumor expanded in blood.

TCRdb's table, derived via immunoSEQ multiplex PCR, lists solely in-frame clones and lacks some. The data show roughly 75,000 clones, roughly four fifths seen once. Notes on this clone: Its antigen is undetermined.

This material consisted of peripheral blood, taken from a patient treated with radiotherapy plus ipilimumab. The V and J genes are TRBV2 and TRBJ1-5; tentative D call: TRBD1 (6 bases). The receptor was isolated from a human donor with non-small cell lung cancer who had stable disease on radiotherapy plus ipilimumab. The CDR3 region is CASSEVQGIRPQHF. Here the CDR3 DNA reads TGTGCCAGCAGTGAAGTACAGGGCATAAGGCCCCAGCATTTT. Using reference TRBV2 and TRBJ1-5 for the parts outside the CDR3, the full variable domain is EPEVTQTPSHQVTQMGQEVILRCVPISNHLYFYWYRQILGQKVEFLVSFYNNEISEKSEIFDDQFSVERPDGSNFTLKIRSTKLEDSAMYFCASSEVQGIRPQHFGDGTRLSIL.